The clone carrying this T cell receptor beta chain was observed a few times. The CDR3 has 16 amino acids. Germline V gene sequence: CDR1 DFQATT, CDR2 SNEGSKA (reference sequence). Trimming left V 2 bases short and J 2 bases short, with 17 bases between. This sample is part of a study of early T cells in non-severe SARS-CoV-2 infection. For the study at large: Chains stayed unpaired after sequencing of bulk RNA from unsorted whole blood.

Individual cDNA molecules each received unique molecular identifiers attached to them. TCRdb independently ran MiXCR on the 5' RACE reads; one entry per CDR3 protein. The sample has over 45,000 distinct CDR3 sequences; 6.6% are singletons. The sequences come from whole blood, collected at baseline. The chain recombines TRBV20-1 with TRBJ2-3; D is perhaps TRBD2 (6 bases). The receptor was isolated from an adult who was a healthcare worker with PCR-confirmed SARS-CoV-2 infection or an uninfected control (not recorded which). CDR3: CSARSPGGHLTDTQYF. In DNA, the CDR3 is TGCAGTGCTAGATCACCCGGGGGTCACCTCACAGATACGCAGTATTTT.